The clone carrying this T cell receptor beta chain was detected a few times. Its antigen is not identified. TCRdb recomputed calls from the 5' RACE reads with MiXCR, one row per CDR3 protein. The sample yields under 850,000 distinct CDR3 sequences, roughly 19% seen once. This sample is drawn from a study of CD8 T cells in ankylosing spondylitis. Germline loops: CDR1 SGHTA, CDR2 FQGNSA. Trimming cost V 5 bases and J 4 bases; bases outside gene matches: 8. The CDR3 extends over 15 amino acids. Study-wide results and caveats: A TCR beta motif of under ten highly homologous variants seemed to mark ankylosing spondylitis blood.

The chain joins TRBV7-2 to TRBJ2-1, with 7 positions matching TRBD2. The sequencing input was blood, either unsorted or a sorted T cell fraction (not recorded which). The TCR comes from a male donor with ankylosing spondylitis. Here the CDR3 reads CASSPPGLDYNEQFF. As DNA, the CDR3 is TGTGCCAGCAGCCCCCCCGGACTAGATTACAATGAGCAGTTCTTC.